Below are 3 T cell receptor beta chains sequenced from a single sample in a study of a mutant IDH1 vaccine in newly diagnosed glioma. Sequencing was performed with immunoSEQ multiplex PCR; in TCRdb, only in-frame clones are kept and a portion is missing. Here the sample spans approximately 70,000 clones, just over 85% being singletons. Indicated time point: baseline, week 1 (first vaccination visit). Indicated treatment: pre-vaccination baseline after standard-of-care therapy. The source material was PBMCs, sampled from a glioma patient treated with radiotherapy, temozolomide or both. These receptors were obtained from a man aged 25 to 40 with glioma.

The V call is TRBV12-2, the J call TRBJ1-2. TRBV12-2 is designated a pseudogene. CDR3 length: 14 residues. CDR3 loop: CASRLVQRNYGYTF. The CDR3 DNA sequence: TGTGCAAGTCGCTTAGTTCAGAGAAACTATGGCTACACCTTC.

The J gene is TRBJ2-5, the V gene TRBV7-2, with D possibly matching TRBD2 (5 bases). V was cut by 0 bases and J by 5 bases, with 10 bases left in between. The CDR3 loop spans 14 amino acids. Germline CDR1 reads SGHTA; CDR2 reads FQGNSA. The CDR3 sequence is CASSLAGSKETQYF. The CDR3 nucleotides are TGTGCCAGCAGCTTAGCAGGGAGTAAGGAGACCCAGTACTTC.

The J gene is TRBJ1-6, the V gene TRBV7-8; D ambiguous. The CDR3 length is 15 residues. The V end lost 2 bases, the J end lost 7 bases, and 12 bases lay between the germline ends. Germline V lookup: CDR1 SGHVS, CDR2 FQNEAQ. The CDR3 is CASSLNGQVNSPLHF. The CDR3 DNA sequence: TGTGCCAGCAGCTTAAACGGGCAGGTGAATTCACCCCTCCACTTT.